The 20 T cell receptor beta chains in this list originate from one sample, sequenced in a study of blood T cell repertoires in COVID-19. Profiling relied on immunoSEQ multiplex PCR, and the TCRdb table lists in-frame clones only, not all of them. The data show 15,000 or so clones, 82% seen once. Sequences were obtained from peripheral blood. These receptors all come from an elderly man with active COVID-19.

This chain uses TRBV19 with TRBJ1-4, with a possible D match to TRBD1 (5 bases). The CDR3 consists of 16 residues. CDR1 is LNHDA, CDR2 SQIVND, per germline (reference sequence). V was shortened by 2 bases and J by 0 bases, with 10 bases between the two germline ends. The CDR3 loop reads CASSISGKATNEKLFF. CDR3 DNA: TGTGCCAGTAGTATATCAGGGAAGGCAACTAATGAAAAACTGTTTTTT. The full variable domain, rest sourced from reference TRBV19 and TRBJ1-4, is DGGITQSPKYLFRKEGQNVTLSCEQNLNHDAMYWYRQDPGQGLRLIYYSQIVNDFQKGDIAEGYSVSREKKESFPLTVTSAQKNPTAFYLCASSISGKATNEKLFFGSGTQLSVL.

This rearrangement joins TRBV20-1 to TRBJ1-1, with TRBD1 as a possible D gene (5 bases). Trimming stripped 3 bases from V and 4 bases from J, with 12 bases between. This CDR3 has 13 residues. Germline V lookup: CDR1 DFQATT, CDR2 SNEGSKA (reference sequence). Here the CDR3 DNA reads TGCAGTGCTAGTGCCCCAGGGATCACTGAAGCTTTCTTT. This encodes CSASAPGITEAFF.

The chain recombines TRBV27 with TRBJ1-4, with 8 positions matching TRBD1. There are 13 residues in the CDR3. Per the germline V gene, CDR1 is MNHEY and CDR2 is SMNVEV (reference sequence). Unmatched junction bases numbered 0, after V lost 2 bases and J lost 7 bases. Written as DNA, the CDR3 is TGTGCCAGCAGTTTACAGGGGGCTGAAAAACTGTTTTTT. Its translation: CASSLQGAEKLFF.

The V and J genes are TRBV6-1 and TRBJ1-2, with a weak D call TRBD1 (5 bases). The CDR3 is 16 residues long. Germline V CDR1 and CDR2: MNHNS, SASEGT. V was shortened by 4 bases and J by 2 bases, with 17 bases between the two germline ends. In DNA, the CDR3 is TGTGCCAGCAGTGGTGGGGTGGGGCACCAAAACTATGGCTACACCTTC. This encodes CASSGGVGHQNYGYTF.

The J gene is TRBJ1-5, the V gene TRBV28; D gene uncertain. The CDR3 covers 13 residues. From germline, CDR1 is MDHEN and CDR2 SYDVKM. V was pared by 8 bases and J by 1 base, with 9 bases between. The chain's CDR3 is CASRGLSNQPQHF. The CDR3 coding sequence is TGTGCCAGCCGTGGACTGAGCAATCAGCCCCAGCATTTT. The full variable domain, in which reference TRBV28 and TRBJ1-5 provide the parts outside the CDR3, is DVKVTQSSRYLVKRTGEKVFLECVQDMDHENMFWYRQDPGLGLRLIYFSYDVKMKEKGDIPEGYSVSREKKERFSLILESASTNQTSMYLCASRGLSNQPQHFGDGTRLSIL.

The chain is built from TRBV10-3 and TRBJ2-2, with 11 bases fitting TRBD2. CDR1 and CDR2 from the germline V gene are ENHRY and SYGVKD. Trimming removed 11 bases from V and 3 bases from J; junction bases left unmatched: 8. The CDR3 extends over 15 amino acids. The CDR3 spells CAASTSGRYTGELFF. CDR3 nucleotide sequence: TGTGCCGCCTCAACTAGCGGGAGATACACCGGGGAGCTGTTTTTT.

The V gene is TRBV18, the J gene TRBJ2-6; D uncertain. The germline CDR1 and CDR2 sequences are KGHSH and LQKENI. Trimming took 2 bases from V and 3 from J, leaving 8 bases between them. The CDR3 length is 15 residues. The CDR3 here is CASSPASLGANVLTF. The CDR3 DNA follows: TGTGCCAGCTCACCAGCGAGTCTTGGGGCCAACGTCCTGACTTTC.

This chain connects TRBV19 to TRBJ2-2; tentatively, D is TRBD2 (6 bases). This CDR3 contains 13 residues. V lost 6 bases and J 7 bases, leaving 12 bases between the germline ends. The germline gives CDR1 LNHDA, CDR2 SQIVND (reference sequence). CDR3 residues: CASREGRIGELFF. CDR3 DNA: TGTGCCAGTAGGGAGGGGCGAATCGGGGAGCTGTTTTTT.

This clone was observed a handful of times. This chain links TRBV6-6 with TRBJ1-1, with D perhaps TRBD1 (6 bases). Trimming stripped 5 bases from V and 1 base from J, with 14 bases between. From germline, CDR1 is MNHNY and CDR2 SVGAGI (reference sequence). The CDR3 consists of 15 residues. The CDR3: CASSTDRSRNTEAFF. As DNA, the CDR3 is TGTGCCAGCAGTACAGACAGGTCTCGGAACACTGAAGCTTTCTTT.

The chain couples TRBV11-1 to TRBJ2-3; D ambiguous. Trimming left V 8 bases short and J 6 bases short, with 18 bases between. The CDR3 contains 14 residues. Germline CDR1 reads SGHAT; CDR2 reads FQDESV (reference sequence). Here the CDR3 reads CASARLDESDTQYF. For the CDR3, the DNA is TGTGCCAGCGCAAGGCTAGATGAATCTGATACGCAGTATTTT.

V is TRBV9 and J is TRBJ2-3; 7 positions match TRBD2. The CDR3 is 15 residues long. Per the germline V gene, CDR1 is SGDLS and CDR2 is YYNGEE. V gave up 0 bases and J gave up 2 bases; unmatched junction bases: 3. In nucleotides, the CDR3 is TGTGCCAGCAGCGTAGCGGGAGGAAACACAGATACGCAGTATTTT. Its translation is CASSVAGGNTDTQYF.

The rearrangement links TRBV10-2 to TRBJ2-7; 7 nucleotides match TRBD1. V was clipped by 0 bases and J by 3 bases; unmatched bases: 11. Germline CDR1 WSHSY, CDR2 SAAADI. The CDR3 extends over 17 amino acids. CDR3 protein: CASSESRMLAGGYEQYF. The CDR3 DNA follows: TGCGCCAGCAGTGAGTCAAGGATGTTGGCAGGGGGCTACGAGCAGTACTTC.

The chain couples TRBV9 to TRBJ1-6; D might be TRBD1 (5 bases). V was cut by 4 bases and J by 15 bases, with 17 bases left in between. The CDR3 spans 13 residues. CDR1 SGDLS and CDR2 YYNGEE come from the germline V gene. CDR3 in DNA: TGTGCCAGCAGCATATCCCCGACAGACGACCTCCACTTT. Its translation is CASSISPTDDLHF.

The rearrangement links TRBV28 to TRBJ1-6; a possible D gene is TRBD1 (6 bases). Trimming left V 11 bases short and J 4 bases short, with 15 bases between. Germline V gene data show CDR1 as MDHEN and CDR2 as SYDVKM. This CDR3 contains 14 residues. CDR3 residues: CAHTGGLYNSPLHF. DNA for the CDR3: TGTGCCCACACGGGGGGCTTATATAATTCACCCCTCCACTTT.

CDR3 loop: CASSARRGVNTEAFF. The CDR3 DNA is TGTGCCAGCAGCGCCCGACGCGGGGTGAACACTGAAGCTTTCTTT. The chain combines TRBV9 with TRBJ1-1; D is ambiguous. V lost 3 bases, J lost 0 bases, and 12 bases lay in between. Looked up from germline, CDR1 is SGDLS and CDR2 is YYNGEE. This CDR3 has 15 residues.

The J gene is TRBJ2-3, the V gene TRBV14; TRBD1 is a possible D gene (6 bases). CDR1 is SGHDN and CDR2 is FVKESK in the germline V gene. This CDR3 comprises 12 residues. Between the trimmed V and J ends, which lost 8 bases and 5 bases, there was a span of 11 bases. The CDR3 is CASEGGGDTQYF. The CDR3 coding sequence is TGTGCCAGCGAAGGGGGTGGAGATACGCAGTATTTT.

The chain is built from TRBV18 and TRBJ2-3; 7 bases are shared with TRBD2. Per germline, CDR1 KGHSH and CDR2 LQKENI. The length of the CDR3 is 16 residues. Trimming at V came to 1 base and at J to 0 bases, leaving 4 bases not matched to a gene. This CDR3 reads CASSPLSGESTDTQYF. CDR3 bases: TGTGCCAGCTCACCACTCAGCGGGGAAAGCACAGATACGCAGTATTTT.

CDR3 residues: CASSPTDWGGTDTQYF. In DNA, the CDR3 is TGCGCCAGCAGCCCGACTGACTGGGGGGGCACAGATACGCAGTATTTT. The V gene is TRBV4-1, the J gene TRBJ2-3, with D perhaps TRBD2 (6 bases). Germline CDR1 is MGHRA and CDR2 is YSYEKL. V was trimmed by 4 bases and J by 1 base, leaving 15 bases between them. This CDR3 is 16 amino acids long.

This chain connects TRBV27 to TRBJ2-2; 9 bases agree with TRBD2. The junction had 4 bases not matched to a gene; V was cut back by 2 bases and J by 3 bases. CDR3 size: 16 residues. CDR1 and CDR2 from the germline V gene are MNHEY and SMNVEV (reference sequence). The CDR3 here is CASSLRAGGYTGELFF. CDR3 sequence (DNA): TGTGCCAGCAGTTTAAGAGCGGGAGGATACACCGGGGAGCTGTTTTTT.

This sequence joins TRBV12-3 or TRBV12-4 and TRBJ1-2; maybe TRBD1 (5 bases). The V and J ends lost 3 bases and 1 base respectively, with 6 bases between them. This CDR3 contains 13 residues. The CDR3 region is CASSLGHNYGYTF. The CDR3 DNA reads as TGTGCCAGCAGTTTGGGGCATAACTATGGCTACACCTTC.